What follows are 25 T cell receptor beta chains derived from one specimen sequenced in a study of siplizumab effects on memory and regulatory T cells. Produced via immunoSEQ multiplex PCR; TCRdb's table is partial and in-frame only. The table includes about 69,000 clones, 88% detected once. The sample was Tregs sorted from blood. All receptors come from a human donor in good health.

This chain connects TRBV27 to TRBJ1-1, with a weak D call TRBD1 (6 bases). The germline gives CDR1 MNHEY, CDR2 SMNVEV (reference sequence). V shed 4 bases and J shed 5 bases, with 11 bases lying between them. The CDR3 totals 13 residues. CDR3 DNA sequence: TGTGCCAGCAGTTACCAGGGGCTAACTGAAGCTTTCTTT. Amino acid sequence: CASSYQGLTEAFF.

The chain combines TRBV15 with TRBJ2-3, with D possibly matching TRBD2 (7 bases). This CDR3 is built from 17 residues. V was shortened by 4 bases and J by 0 bases, with 17 bases between the two germline ends. Germline V gene sequence: CDR1 LNHNV, CDR2 YYDKDF (reference sequence). The CDR3 bases are TGTGCCACCAGCAAAGGGGGGGGTTGGACTAGCACAGATACGCAGTATTTT. Amino acid sequence: CATSKGGGWTSTDTQYF.

The chain carries TRBV6-5 and TRBJ1-1; 8 bases are shared with TRBD1. The CDR3 is 15 residues long. Germline-derived CDR1 and CDR2 are MNHEY and SVGAGI. V dropped 5 bases and J dropped 5; count of bases not matched to a gene: 10. The CDR3 reads CASSRTGGYSTEAFF. CDR3 coding DNA: TGTGCCAGCAGTCGTACAGGGGGATACTCGACTGAAGCTTTCTTT.

The chain carries TRBV7-2 and TRBJ2-2; a weak D match, TRBD2 (5 bases). The CDR3 length is 16 residues. Trimming cost V 2 bases and J 2 bases, with 12 bases left between them. Looked up from germline, CDR1 is SGHTA and CDR2 is FQGNSA. This chain's CDR3 is CASSLNGGGNTGELFF. The CDR3 DNA reads TGTGCCAGCAGCTTAAATGGAGGCGGAAACACCGGGGAGCTGTTTTTT.

This clone has just a few counts. This chain links TRBV2 with TRBJ1-2; D might be TRBD1 (5 bases). Germline V CDR1 and CDR2: SNHLY, FYNNEI. Trimming took 1 base from V and 4 from J, leaving 13 bases between them. CDR3 length: 15 residues. The CDR3 DNA sequence: TGTGCCAGCAGTGAAGGGGGGGGAGGCAGCTATGGCTACACCTTC. This codes for CASSEGGGGSYGYTF. Full variable domain (rest looked up from reference TRBV2 and TRBJ1-2): EPEVTQTPSHQVTQMGQEVILRCVPISNHLYFYWYRQILGQKVEFLVSFYNNEISEKSEIFDDQFSVERPDGSNFTLKIRSTKLEDSAMYFCASSEGGGGSYGYTFGSGTRLTVV.

For the CDR3, the DNA is TGTGCCAGCAGTCCTGACCTGGGCGGGACGCAGTATTTT. Protein sequence: CASSPDLGGTQYF. The chain employs TRBV6-5 and TRBJ2-3, with D perhaps TRBD2 (5 bases). This CDR3 region has 13 residues. CDR1 and CDR2 (germline): MNHEY, SVGAGI. V was shortened by 5 bases and J by 9 bases, with 15 bases between the two germline ends.

The J gene is TRBJ2-5, the V gene TRBV2; 7 nucleotides match TRBD1. Germline V lookup: CDR1 SNHLY, CDR2 FYNNEI. Unmatched junction bases numbered 9, after V lost 6 bases and J lost 5 bases. The CDR3 sequence is 14 residues long. CDR3 bases: TGTGCCAGCAGAAGGGACAGATGGCGGGAGACCCAGTACTTC. It is translated as CASRRDRWRETQYF.

V is TRBV7-9 and J is TRBJ2-5, with 11 bases that match TRBD2. From germline, CDR1 is SEHNR and CDR2 FQNEAQ (reference sequence). The length of the CDR3 is 19 residues. J gave up 5 bases and V 5 bases, and 19 bases lay outside the gene matches. The CDR3 nucleotides are TGTGCCAGCAGCCCCCGGTATTTTAGCGGGAGGGCCAGGTTGGAGACCCAGTACTTC. Residues: CASSPRYFSGRARLETQYF. The variable domain in full, with the rest retrieved from reference TRBV7-9 and TRBJ2-5, is DTGVSQNPRHKITKRGQNVTFRCDPISEHNRLYWYRQTLGQGPEFLTYFQNEAQLEKSRLLSDRFSAERPKGSFSTLEIQRTEQGDSAMYLCASSPRYFSGRARLETQYFGPGTRLLVL.

This rearrangement joins TRBV18 to TRBJ2-1, with 12 bases lining up with TRBD1. The J segment lost 6 bases and the V segment lost 3 bases, leaving 0 bases of the junction unmatched. The CDR3 covers 14 residues. The germline CDR1 and CDR2 sequences are KGHSH and LQKENI. DNA of the CDR3: TGTGCCAGCTCACCGGGACAGGGGGCCAATGAGCAGTTCTTC. Its protein is CASSPGQGANEQFF.

This chain uses TRBV28 with TRBJ1-2; D uncertain. Trimming shortened V by 2 bases and J by 8 bases, and 18 bases separated the two germline ends. This CDR3 contains 15 residues. CDR1 and CDR2 from the germline V gene are MDHEN and SYDVKM. The CDR3 nucleotides are TGTGCCAGCAGTTTACCTCTTCCAGGTTTCAGCGGCTACACCTTC. Translating it yields CASSLPLPGFSGYTF.

The gene calls are TRBV19 and TRBJ2-2; unclear D gene. V was cut by 5 bases and J by 5 bases, with 9 bases left in between. The CDR3 extends over 13 amino acids. Germline loops: CDR1 LNHDA, CDR2 SQIVND (reference sequence). CDR3 nucleotides: TGTGCCAGTAGTCCGATAGGAACCGGGGAGCTGTTTTTT. Its protein product is CASSPIGTGELFF.

In this sample, this clone turned up once. The rearrangement links TRBV6-6 to TRBJ2-1; D is perhaps TRBD1 (6 bases). The CDR3 has 15 residues. Trimming left V 2 bases short and J 1 base short, with 9 bases between. Germline V gene sequence: CDR1 MNHNY, CDR2 SVGAGI (reference sequence). The CDR3 region is CASSYDRSSYNEQFF. As DNA, the CDR3 is TGTGCCAGCAGTTACGACAGGTCGTCCTACAATGAGCAGTTCTTC.

The CDR3 is CASSLRFSGNEKLFF. The CDR3 bases are TGTGCCAGCAGCCTTAGATTCTCGGGAAATGAAAAACTGTTTTTT. This chain links TRBV7-9 with TRBJ1-4; D unclear. This CDR3 has 15 amino acids. The germline V gene has CDR1 SEHNR and CDR2 FQNEAQ (reference sequence). Trimming removed 5 bases from V and 5 bases from J, with 15 bases in between.

This chain links TRBV5-4 with TRBJ2-1; D unclear. Per the germline V gene, CDR1 is SGHNT and CDR2 is YYREEE (reference sequence). V was trimmed by 1 base and J by 4 bases, leaving 6 bases between them. This CDR3 comprises 13 residues. CDR3: CASSLTDYNEQFF. DNA for the CDR3: TGTGCCAGCAGCTTGACGGATTACAATGAGCAGTTCTTC.

V usage is TRBV7-8 and J usage is TRBJ1-2; 8 nucleotides align to TRBD1. Germline loops: CDR1 SGHVS, CDR2 FQNEAQ. The V gene end was trimmed by 6 bases and the J gene end by 5 bases; junction bases not matched to a gene: 14. This CDR3 is 16 amino acids long. CDR3 residues: CASSLEATGVEYGYTF. The CDR3 nucleotides are TGTGCCAGCAGTCTAGAAGCGACAGGGGTGGAGTATGGCTACACCTTC.

This rearrangement joins TRBV6-1 to TRBJ2-1; the D gene is possibly TRBD2 (6 bases). Germline CDR1 reads MNHNS; CDR2 reads SASEGT. V gave up 6 bases and J gave up 7 bases, with 16 bases separating them. The CDR3 loop spans 14 amino acids. The CDR3 region is CASRSDGSWNEQFF. CDR3 coding DNA: TGTGCCAGCAGAAGTGACGGGAGTTGGAATGAGCAGTTCTTC.

The rearrangement uses TRBV5-6 and TRBJ2-5; D may be TRBD2 (6 bases). Deletions cut 0 bases from V and 5 bases from J, with 11 bases between. The CDR3 loop spans 14 amino acids. Germline CDR1 is SGHDT and CDR2 is YYEEEE. CDR3 DNA sequence: TGTGCCAGCAGCTTGGTTGGGGGGAGGGAGACCCAGTACTTC. It specifies CASSLVGGRETQYF.

Comments on this clone: One junction end disagrees with the germline gene, perhaps due to a read error. The V gene is TRBV4-1, the J gene TRBJ2-1, with D possibly matching TRBD2 (6 bases). Germline CDR1 and CDR2: MGHRA and YSYEKL. The CDR3 sequence is 16 residues long. The CDR3 sequence: CASSQRRARSYNGQFF. CDR3 DNA sequence: TGCGCCAGCAGCCAAAGGAGGGCTAGGAGTTACAATGGGCAGTTCTTC.

V and J are TRBV6-5 and TRBJ2-7, with 9 positions matching TRBD1. The V gene end was trimmed by 10 bases and the J gene end by 2 bases; junction bases not matched to a gene: 6. Germline CDR1 MNHEY, CDR2 SVGAGI. The CDR3 runs 13 residues. The DNA of the CDR3 is TGTGCCACCATGACAGGGGGGACCTACGAGCAGTACTTC. It encodes CATMTGGTYEQYF.

The chain is built from TRBV4-1 and TRBJ1-4; D unclear. The germline V gene has CDR1 MGHRA and CDR2 YSYEKL. This CDR3 is 17 amino acids long. V was clipped by 0 bases and J by 0 bases, with 11 bases between them. CDR3 bases: TGCGCCAGCAGCCAAGATCTTATTGGTGCAACTAATGAAAAACTGTTTTTT. This translates into CASSQDLIGATNEKLFF.

The chain combines TRBV5-5 with TRBJ2-2, with 8 nucleotides matching TRBD2. The V gene end was trimmed by 4 bases and the J gene end by 2 bases; junction bases not matched to a gene: 7. This CDR3 region has 16 residues. Per the germline V gene, CDR1 is SGHKS and CDR2 is YYEKEE (reference sequence). CDR3 loop: CASSPPSGYNTGELFF. CDR3 coding DNA: TGTGCCAGCAGCCCTCCTAGCGGGTATAACACCGGGGAGCTGTTTTTT.

The V call is TRBV5-1, the J call TRBJ2-5; D gene unclear. Trimming took 1 base from V and 5 from J, leaving 9 bases between them. This CDR3 spans 13 amino acids. The germline gives CDR1 SGHRS, CDR2 YFSETQ. CDR3 sequence: CASSLRRSETQYF. CDR3 in DNA: TGCGCCAGCAGCTTGAGAAGAAGCGAGACCCAGTACTTC.

This clone was detected only once. This rearrangement joins TRBV11-3 to TRBJ2-7; D possibly corresponds to TRBD1 (5 bases). Germline-derived CDR1 and CDR2 are SGHNT and YENEEA. V lost 5 bases and J lost 12, with 14 bases in between. This CDR3 has 11 residues. CDR3 in amino acids: CASSQKQVPYF. The DNA of the CDR3 is TGTGCCAGCAGCCAAAAACAGGTTCCGTACTTC. Full variable domain (outside the CDR3, taken from reference TRBV11-3 and TRBJ2-7): EAGVVQSPRYKIIEKKQPVAFWCNPISGHNTLYWYLQNLGQGPELLIRYENEEAVDDSQLPKDRFSAERLKGVDSTLKIQPAELGDSAVYLCASSQKQVPYFGPGTRLTVT.

The J gene is TRBJ1-6, the V gene TRBV30, with TRBD1 matching 12 bases. The V and J ends lost 1 base and 10 bases, in that order; junction bases with no gene match: 5. This CDR3 comprises 15 residues. Germline lookup yields CDR1 GTSNPN and CDR2 SVGIG (reference sequence). CDR3 nucleotide sequence: TGTGCCTGGAGTGCGCCGGGACAGGGGGCATCACCCCTCCACTTT. It encodes CAWSAPGQGASPLHF.

The CDR3 coding sequence is TGTGCCAGCAGCTTAGGGCAGGGATTCGGTGGCTACACCTTC. Its translation is CASSLGQGFGGYTF. The chain combines TRBV7-9 with TRBJ1-2; D may be TRBD1 (5 bases). V dropped 1 base and J dropped 7 bases, with 13 bases sitting between them. Germline-derived CDR1 and CDR2 are SEHNR and FQNEAQ (reference sequence). The CDR3 runs 14 residues. Combining the CDR3 with reference TRBV7-9 and TRBJ1-2 gives the whole variable domain DTGVSQNPRHKITKRGQNVTFRCDPISEHNRLYWYRQTLGQGPEFLTYFQNEAQLEKSRLLSDRFSAERPKGSFSTLEIQRTEQGDSAMYLCASSLGQGFGGYTFGSGTRLTVV.